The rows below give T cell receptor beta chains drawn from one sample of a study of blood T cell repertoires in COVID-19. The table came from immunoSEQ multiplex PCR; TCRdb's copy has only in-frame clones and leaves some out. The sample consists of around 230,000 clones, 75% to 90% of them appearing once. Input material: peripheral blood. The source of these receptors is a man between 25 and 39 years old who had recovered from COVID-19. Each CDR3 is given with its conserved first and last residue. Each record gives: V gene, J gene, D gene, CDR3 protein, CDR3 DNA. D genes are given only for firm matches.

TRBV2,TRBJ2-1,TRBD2,CARGLAGGIYSNEQFF,TGTGCCAGGGGACTAGCGGGGGGAATTTATAGCAATGAGCAGTTCTTC
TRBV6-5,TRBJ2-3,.,CASSSNLADTQYF,TGTGCCAGCAGTTCCAACTTGGCAGATACGCAGTATTTT
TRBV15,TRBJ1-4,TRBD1,CATSRDRQGLGEKLFF,TGTGCCACCAGCAGAGATAGACAGGGCTTAGGAGAAAAACTGTTTTTT
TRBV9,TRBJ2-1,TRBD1,CASSAPTGGNGNEQFF,TGTGCCAGCAGCGCCCCAACAGGGGGCAATGGCAATGAGCAGTTCTTC
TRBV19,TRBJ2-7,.,CASSPSGYEQYF,TGTGCCAGTAGTCCATCCGGCTACGAGCAGTACTTC
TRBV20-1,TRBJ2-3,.,CSALRGDTQYF,TGCAGTGCTCTCCGGGGGGATACGCAGTATTTT
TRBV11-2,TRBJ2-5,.,CASSPGEYQETQYF,TGTGCCAGCAGCCCGGGGGAGTACCAAGAGACCCAGTACTTC
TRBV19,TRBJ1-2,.,CASSIGGGGYTF,TGTGCCAGTAGTATAGGGGGCGGTGGCTACACCTTC
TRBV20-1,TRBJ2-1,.,CSVLRINEQFF,TGCAGTGTTCTGAGGATAAATGAGCAGTTCTTC
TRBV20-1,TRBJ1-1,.,CSAGMNTEAFF,TGCAGTGCCGGGATGAACACTGAAGCTTTCTTT
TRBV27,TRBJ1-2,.,CASSPRRVDGYTF,TGTGCCAGCAGTCCCAGGAGGGTGGACGGCTACACCTTC
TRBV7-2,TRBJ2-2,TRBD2,CASSFGGVGTGELFF,TGTGCCAGCAGCTTTGGGGGGGTAGGCACCGGGGAGCTGTTTTTT
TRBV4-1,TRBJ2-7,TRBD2,CASSHNRSGGPPYEQYF,TGCGCCAGCAGCCACAATAGAAGCGGGGGGCCCCCCTACGAGCAGTACTTC
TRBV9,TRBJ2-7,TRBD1,CASSGRDSSYEQYF,TGTGCCAGCAGCGGCCGGGACAGCTCCTACGAGCAGTACTTC
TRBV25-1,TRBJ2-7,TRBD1,CASSPRQGPHSYEQYF,TGTGCCAGCAGCCCAAGACAGGGGCCCCACTCCTACGAGCAGTACTTC
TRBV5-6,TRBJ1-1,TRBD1,CASSRTGGYTEAFF,TGTGCCAGCAGCCGGACAGGGGGTTACACTGAAGCTTTCTTT
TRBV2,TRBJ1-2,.,CASREGQRLYGYTF,TGTGCCAGCAGAGAAGGGCAGAGGCTCTATGGCTACACCTTC